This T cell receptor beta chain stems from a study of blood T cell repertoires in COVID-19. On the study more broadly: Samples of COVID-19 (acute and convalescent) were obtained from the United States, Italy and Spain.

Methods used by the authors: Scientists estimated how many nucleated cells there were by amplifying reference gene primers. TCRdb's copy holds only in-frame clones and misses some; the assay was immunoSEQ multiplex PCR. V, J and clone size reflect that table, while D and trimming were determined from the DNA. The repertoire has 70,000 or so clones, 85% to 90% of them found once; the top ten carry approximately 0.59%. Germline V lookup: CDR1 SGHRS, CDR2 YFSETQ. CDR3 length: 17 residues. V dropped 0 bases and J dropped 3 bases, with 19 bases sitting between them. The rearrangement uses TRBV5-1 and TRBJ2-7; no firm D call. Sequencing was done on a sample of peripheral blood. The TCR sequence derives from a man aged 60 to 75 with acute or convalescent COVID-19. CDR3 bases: TGCGCCAGCAGCTTGGACCCCGGTCAGGTCAACCTCTACGAGCAGTACTTC. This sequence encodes CASSLDPGQVNLYEQYF. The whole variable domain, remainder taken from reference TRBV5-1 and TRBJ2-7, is KAGVTQTPRYLIKTRGQQVTLSCSPISGHRSVSWYQQTPGQGLQFLFEYFSETQRNKGNFPGRFSGRQFSNSRSEMNVSTLELGDSALYLCASSLDPGQVNLYEQYFGPGTRLTVT.